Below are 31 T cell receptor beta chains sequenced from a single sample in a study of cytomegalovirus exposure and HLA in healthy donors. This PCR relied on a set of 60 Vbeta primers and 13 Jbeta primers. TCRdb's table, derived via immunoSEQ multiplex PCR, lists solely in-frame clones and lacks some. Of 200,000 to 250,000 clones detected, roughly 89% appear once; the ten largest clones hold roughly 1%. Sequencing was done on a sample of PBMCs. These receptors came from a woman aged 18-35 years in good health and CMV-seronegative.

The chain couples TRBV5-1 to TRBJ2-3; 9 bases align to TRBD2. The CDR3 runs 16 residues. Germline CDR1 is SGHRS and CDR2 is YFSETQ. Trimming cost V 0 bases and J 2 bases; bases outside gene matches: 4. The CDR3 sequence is CASSLGRGGPTDTQYF. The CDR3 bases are TGCGCCAGCAGCTTGGGGCGGGGGGGCCCCACAGATACGCAGTATTTT.

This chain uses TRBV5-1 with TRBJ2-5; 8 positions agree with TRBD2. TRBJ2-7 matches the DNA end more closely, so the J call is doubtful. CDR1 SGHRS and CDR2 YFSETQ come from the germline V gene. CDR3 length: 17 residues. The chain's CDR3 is CASRRLTVAGFSYEQYF. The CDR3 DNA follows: TGCGCCAGCAGACGTTTAACGGTAGCGGGGTTCTCCTACGAGCAGTACTTC.

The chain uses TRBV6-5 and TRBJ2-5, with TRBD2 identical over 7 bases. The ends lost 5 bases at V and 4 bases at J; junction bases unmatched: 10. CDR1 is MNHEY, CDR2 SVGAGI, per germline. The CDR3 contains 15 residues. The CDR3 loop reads CASSQLARGPETQYF. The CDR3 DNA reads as TGTGCCAGCAGTCAACTAGCGAGGGGACCAGAGACCCAGTACTTC.

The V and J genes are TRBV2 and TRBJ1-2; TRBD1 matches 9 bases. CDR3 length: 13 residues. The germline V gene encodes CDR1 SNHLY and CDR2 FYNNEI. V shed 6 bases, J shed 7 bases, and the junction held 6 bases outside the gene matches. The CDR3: CASRDRGPLGYTF. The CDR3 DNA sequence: TGTGCCAGCAGGGACAGGGGCCCCCTTGGCTACACCTTC. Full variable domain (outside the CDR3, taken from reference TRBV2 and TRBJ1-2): EPEVTQTPSHQVTQMGQEVILRCVPISNHLYFYWYRQILGQKVEFLVSFYNNEISEKSEIFDDQFSVERPDGSNFTLKIRSTKLEDSAMYFCASRDRGPLGYTFGSGTRLTVV.

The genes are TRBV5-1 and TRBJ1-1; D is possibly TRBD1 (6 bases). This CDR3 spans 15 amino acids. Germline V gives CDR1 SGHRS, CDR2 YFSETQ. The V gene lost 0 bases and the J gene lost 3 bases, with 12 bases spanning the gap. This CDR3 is CASSLVQGTDTEAFF. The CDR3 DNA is TGCGCCAGCAGCTTGGTACAGGGTACCGACACTGAAGCTTTCTTT.

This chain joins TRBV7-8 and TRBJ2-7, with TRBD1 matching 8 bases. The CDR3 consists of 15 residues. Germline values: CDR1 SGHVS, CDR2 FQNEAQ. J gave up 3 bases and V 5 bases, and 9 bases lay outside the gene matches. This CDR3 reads CASSTGGTSNYEQYF. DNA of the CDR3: TGTGCCAGCAGCACAGGGGGGACCTCCAACTACGAGCAGTACTTC.

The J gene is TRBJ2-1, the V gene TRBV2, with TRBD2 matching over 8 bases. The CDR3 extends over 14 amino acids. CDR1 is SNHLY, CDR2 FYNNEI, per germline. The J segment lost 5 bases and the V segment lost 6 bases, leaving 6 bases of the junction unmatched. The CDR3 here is CASRGGGGNNEQFF. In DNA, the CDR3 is TGTGCCAGCAGGGGCGGCGGGGGGAACAATGAGCAGTTCTTC.

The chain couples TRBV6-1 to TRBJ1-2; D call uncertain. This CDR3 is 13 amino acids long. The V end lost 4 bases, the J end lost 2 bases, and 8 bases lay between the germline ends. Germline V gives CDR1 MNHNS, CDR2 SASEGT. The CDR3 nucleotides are TGTGCCAGCAGTGTTGTGGAGAACTATGGCTACACCTTC. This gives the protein CASSVVENYGYTF.

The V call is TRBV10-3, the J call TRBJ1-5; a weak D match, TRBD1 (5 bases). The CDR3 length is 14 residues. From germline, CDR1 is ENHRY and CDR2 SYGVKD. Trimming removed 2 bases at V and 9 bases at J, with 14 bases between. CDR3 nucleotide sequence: TGTGCCATCAGTGAGGCAGGGAATCAGCGGCCCCAGCATTTT. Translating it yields CAISEAGNQRPQHF.

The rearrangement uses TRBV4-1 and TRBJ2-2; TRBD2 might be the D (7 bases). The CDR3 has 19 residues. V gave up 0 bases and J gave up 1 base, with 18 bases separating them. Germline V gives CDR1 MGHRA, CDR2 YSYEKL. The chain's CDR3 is CASSQEAWGGAKNTGELFF. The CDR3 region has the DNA TGCGCCAGCAGCCAAGAGGCCTGGGGGGGCGCAAAGAACACCGGGGAGCTGTTTTTT.

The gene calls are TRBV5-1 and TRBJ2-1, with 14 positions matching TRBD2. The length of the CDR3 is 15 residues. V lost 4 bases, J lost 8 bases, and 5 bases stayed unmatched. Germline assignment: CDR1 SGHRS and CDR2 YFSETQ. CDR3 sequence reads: CASSATSGGADEQFF. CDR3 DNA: TGCGCCAGCAGCGCGACTAGCGGGGGGGCTGATGAGCAGTTCTTC. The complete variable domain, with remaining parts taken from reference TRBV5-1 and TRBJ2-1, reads KAGVTQTPRYLIKTRGQQVTLSCSPISGHRSVSWYQQTPGQGLQFLFEYFSETQRNKGNFPGRFSGRQFSNSRSEMNVSTLELGDSALYLCASSATSGGADEQFFGPGTRLTVL.

The CDR3 region is CASSRGQGRNEQFF. The CDR3 DNA reads as TGTGCCAGCAGTAGAGGACAGGGGCGGAATGAGCAGTTCTTC. The chain employs TRBV6-5 and TRBJ2-1, with 9 nucleotides matching TRBD1. Germline CDR1 reads MNHEY; CDR2 reads SVGAGI. The CDR3 contains 14 residues. V was clipped by 5 bases and J by 7 bases; unmatched bases: 6.

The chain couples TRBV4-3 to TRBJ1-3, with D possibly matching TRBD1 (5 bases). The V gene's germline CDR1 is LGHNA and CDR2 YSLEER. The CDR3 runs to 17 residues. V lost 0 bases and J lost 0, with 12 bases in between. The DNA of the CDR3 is TGCGCCAGCAGCCAAGATGACAGATCTTTCTCTGGAAACACCATATATTTT. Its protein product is CASSQDDRSFSGNTIYF.

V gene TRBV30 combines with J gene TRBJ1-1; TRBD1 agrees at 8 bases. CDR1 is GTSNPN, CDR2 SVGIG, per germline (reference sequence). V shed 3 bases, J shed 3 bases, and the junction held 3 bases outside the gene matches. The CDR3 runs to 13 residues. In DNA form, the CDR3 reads TGTGCCTGGAGAGGACAGGGATACACTGAAGCTTTCTTT. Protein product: CAWRGQGYTEAFF.

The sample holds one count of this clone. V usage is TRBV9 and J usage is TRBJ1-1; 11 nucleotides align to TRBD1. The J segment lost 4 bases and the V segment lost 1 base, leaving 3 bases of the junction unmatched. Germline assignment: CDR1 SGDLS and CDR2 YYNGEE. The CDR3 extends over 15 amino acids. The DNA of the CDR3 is TGTGCCAGCAGCGTAAGTGGGACAGGGGGCACTGAAGCTTTCTTT. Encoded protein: CASSVSGTGGTEAFF.

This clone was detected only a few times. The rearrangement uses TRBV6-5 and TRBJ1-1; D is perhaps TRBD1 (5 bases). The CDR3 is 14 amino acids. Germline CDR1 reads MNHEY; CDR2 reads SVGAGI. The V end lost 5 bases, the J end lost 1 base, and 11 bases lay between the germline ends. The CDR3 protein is CASSADIENTEAFF. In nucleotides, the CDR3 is TGTGCCAGCAGTGCGGACATAGAGAACACTGAAGCTTTCTTT.

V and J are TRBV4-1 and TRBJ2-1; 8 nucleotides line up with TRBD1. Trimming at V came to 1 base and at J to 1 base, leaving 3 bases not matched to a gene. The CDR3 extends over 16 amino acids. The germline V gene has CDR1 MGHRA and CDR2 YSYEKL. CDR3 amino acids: CASSQVQGASYNEQFF. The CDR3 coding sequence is TGCGCCAGCAGCCAAGTTCAGGGGGCTTCCTACAATGAGCAGTTCTTC.

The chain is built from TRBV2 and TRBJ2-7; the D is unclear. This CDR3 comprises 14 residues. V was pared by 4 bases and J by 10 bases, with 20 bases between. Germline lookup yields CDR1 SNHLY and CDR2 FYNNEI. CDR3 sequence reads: CASSVDFPLSRQYF. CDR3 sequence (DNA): TGTGCCAGCAGTGTCGATTTCCCATTATCGAGACAGTACTTC.

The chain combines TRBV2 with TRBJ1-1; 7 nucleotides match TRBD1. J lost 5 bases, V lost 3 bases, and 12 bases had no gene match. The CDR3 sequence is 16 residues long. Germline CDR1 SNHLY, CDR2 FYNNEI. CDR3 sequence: CASSDRGVRDKTEAFF. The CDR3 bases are TGTGCCAGCAGTGACAGGGGGGTTCGTGACAAGACTGAAGCTTTCTTT.

The CDR3 is CASSLRQGANREKLFF. In DNA form, the CDR3 reads TGTGCCAGCAGTTTAAGACAGGGCGCTAATAGGGAAAAACTGTTTTTT. V and J are TRBV27 and TRBJ1-4; 7 nucleotides agree with TRBD1. The J segment lost 8 bases and the V segment lost 2 bases, leaving 11 bases of the junction unmatched. The CDR3 extends over 16 amino acids. The V gene's germline CDR1 is MNHEY and CDR2 SMNVEV (reference sequence).

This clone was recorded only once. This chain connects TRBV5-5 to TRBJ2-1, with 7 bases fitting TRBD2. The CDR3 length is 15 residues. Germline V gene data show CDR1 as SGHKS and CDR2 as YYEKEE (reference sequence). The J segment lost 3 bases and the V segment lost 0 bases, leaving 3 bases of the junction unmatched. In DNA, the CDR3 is TGTGCCAGCAGCTTGGCAGGGAGGGGCTACAATGAGCAGTTCTTC. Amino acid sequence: CASSLAGRGYNEQFF.

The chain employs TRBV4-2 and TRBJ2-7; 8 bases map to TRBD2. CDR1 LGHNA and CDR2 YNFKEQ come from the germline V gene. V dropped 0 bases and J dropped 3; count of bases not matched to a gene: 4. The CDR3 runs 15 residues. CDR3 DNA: TGTGCCAGCAGCCAAGATATCGCGGGAGGCTACGAGCAGTACTTC. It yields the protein CASSQDIAGGYEQYF.

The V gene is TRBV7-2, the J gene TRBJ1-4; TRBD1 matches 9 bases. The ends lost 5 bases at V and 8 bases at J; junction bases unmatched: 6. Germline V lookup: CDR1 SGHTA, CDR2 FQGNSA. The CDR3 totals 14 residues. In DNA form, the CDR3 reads TGTGCCAGCAGCCCAGGGACAGGGATAGAAAAACTGTTTTTT. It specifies CASSPGTGIEKLFF.

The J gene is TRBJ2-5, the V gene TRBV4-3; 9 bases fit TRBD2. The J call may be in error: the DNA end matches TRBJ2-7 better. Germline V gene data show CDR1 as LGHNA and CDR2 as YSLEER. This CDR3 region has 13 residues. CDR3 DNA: TGCGCCACCTCCCAGCGGGAGGCCTACGAGCAGTACTTC. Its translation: CATSQREAYEQYF.

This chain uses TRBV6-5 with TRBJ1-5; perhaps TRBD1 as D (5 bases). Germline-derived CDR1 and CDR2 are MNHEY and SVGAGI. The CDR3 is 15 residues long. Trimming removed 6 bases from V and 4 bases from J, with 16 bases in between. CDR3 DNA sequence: TGTGCCAGCAGACAGGCTGTTAACAGTAATCAGCCCCAGCATTTT. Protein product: CASRQAVNSNQPQHF.

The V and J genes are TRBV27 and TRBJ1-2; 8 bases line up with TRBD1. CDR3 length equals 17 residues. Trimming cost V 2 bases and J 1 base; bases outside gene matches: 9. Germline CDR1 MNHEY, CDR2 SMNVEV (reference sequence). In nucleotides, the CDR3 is TGTGCCAGCAGTTTAGAGGGTTCACAGGGGGTTAACTATGGCTACACCTTC. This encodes CASSLEGSQGVNYGYTF.

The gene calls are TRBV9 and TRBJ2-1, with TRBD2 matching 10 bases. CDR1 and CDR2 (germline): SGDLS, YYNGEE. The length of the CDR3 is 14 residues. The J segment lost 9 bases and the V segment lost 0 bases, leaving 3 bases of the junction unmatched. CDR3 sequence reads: CASSVDLAGVEQFF. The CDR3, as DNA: TGTGCCAGCAGCGTAGATCTAGCGGGGGTTGAGCAGTTCTTC.

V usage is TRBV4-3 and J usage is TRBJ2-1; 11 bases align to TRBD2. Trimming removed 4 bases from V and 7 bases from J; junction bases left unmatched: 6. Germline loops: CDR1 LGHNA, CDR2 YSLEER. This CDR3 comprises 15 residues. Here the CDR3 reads CASSRVWTSGNEQFF. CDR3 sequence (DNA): TGCGCCAGCAGCCGGGTATGGACTAGCGGGAATGAGCAGTTCTTC.

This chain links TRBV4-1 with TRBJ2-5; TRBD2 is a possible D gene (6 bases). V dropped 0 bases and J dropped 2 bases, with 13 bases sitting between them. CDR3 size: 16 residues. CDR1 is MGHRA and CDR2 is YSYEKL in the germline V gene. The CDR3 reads CASSQDELALQETQYF. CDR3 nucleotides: TGCGCCAGCAGCCAAGATGAACTAGCCCTACAAGAGACCCAGTACTTC.

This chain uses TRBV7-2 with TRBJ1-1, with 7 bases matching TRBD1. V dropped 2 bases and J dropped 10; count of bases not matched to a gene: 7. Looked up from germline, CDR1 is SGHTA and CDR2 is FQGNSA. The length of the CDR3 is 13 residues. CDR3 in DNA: TGTGCCAGCAGCTTAATGACAGGGAACGTAGCTTTCTTT. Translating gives CASSLMTGNVAFF.

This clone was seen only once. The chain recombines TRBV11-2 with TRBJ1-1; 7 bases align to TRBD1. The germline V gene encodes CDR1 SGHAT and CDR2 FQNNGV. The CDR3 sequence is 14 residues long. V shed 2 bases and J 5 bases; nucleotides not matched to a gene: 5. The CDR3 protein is CASSLLGGRTEAFF. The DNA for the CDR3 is TGTGCCAGCAGCTTATTAGGGGGCCGGACTGAAGCTTTCTTT.